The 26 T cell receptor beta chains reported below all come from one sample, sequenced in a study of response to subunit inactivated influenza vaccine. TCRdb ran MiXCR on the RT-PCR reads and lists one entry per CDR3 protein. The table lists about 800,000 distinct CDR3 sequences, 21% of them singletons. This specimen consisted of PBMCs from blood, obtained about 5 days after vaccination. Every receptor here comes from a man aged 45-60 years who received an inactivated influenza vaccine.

The CDR3 sequence: CSGSMNTEAFF. DNA for the CDR3: TGCAGCGGCTCAATGAACACTGAAGCTTTCTTT. J is TRBJ1-1 and V is TRBV29-1; D is uncertain. CDR1 is SQVTM, CDR2 ANQGSEA, per germline. The CDR3 contains 11 residues. The V end lost 7 bases, the J end lost 0 bases, and 6 bases lay between the germline ends.

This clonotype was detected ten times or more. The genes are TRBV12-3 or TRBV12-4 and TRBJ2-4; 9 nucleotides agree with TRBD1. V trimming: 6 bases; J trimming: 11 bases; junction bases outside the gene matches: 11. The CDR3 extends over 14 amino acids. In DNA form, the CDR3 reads TGTGCCAGCAGACCTGGACAGGGGCGATTACTTCAGTACTTC. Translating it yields CASRPGQGRLLQYF.

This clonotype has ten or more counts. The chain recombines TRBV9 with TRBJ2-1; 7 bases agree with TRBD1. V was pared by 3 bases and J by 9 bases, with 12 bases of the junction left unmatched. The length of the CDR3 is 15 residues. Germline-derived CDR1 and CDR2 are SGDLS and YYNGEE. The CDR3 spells CASSARQGGFREQFF. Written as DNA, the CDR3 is TGTGCCAGCAGCGCCCGACAGGGCGGCTTCCGTGAGCAGTTCTTC.

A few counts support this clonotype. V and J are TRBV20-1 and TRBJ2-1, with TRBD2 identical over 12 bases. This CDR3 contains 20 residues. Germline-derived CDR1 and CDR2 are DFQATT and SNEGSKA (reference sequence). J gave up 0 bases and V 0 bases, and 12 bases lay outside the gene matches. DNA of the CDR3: TGCAGTGCTAGAGATCCACTCAAAAGGACTAGCGGGACCTCCTACAATGAGCAGTTCTTC. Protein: CSARDPLKRTSGTSYNEQFF.

The DNA of the CDR3 is TGTGCCAGCACCTTGGGGGGGGTGCTCCGAGAGACCCAGTACTTC. Translation: CASTLGGVLRETQYF. The chain carries TRBV12-3 or TRBV12-4 and TRBJ2-5; 7 bases line up with TRBD2. The CDR3 consists of 15 residues. V gave up 7 bases and J gave up 4 bases; unmatched junction bases: 12.

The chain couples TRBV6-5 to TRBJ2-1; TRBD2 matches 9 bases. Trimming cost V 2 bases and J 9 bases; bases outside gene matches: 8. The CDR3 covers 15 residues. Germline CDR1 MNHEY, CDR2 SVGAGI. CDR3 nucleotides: TGTGCCAGCAGTTACATAGCTAGCGGGGAAGGTGAGCAGTTCTTC. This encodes CASSYIASGEGEQFF.

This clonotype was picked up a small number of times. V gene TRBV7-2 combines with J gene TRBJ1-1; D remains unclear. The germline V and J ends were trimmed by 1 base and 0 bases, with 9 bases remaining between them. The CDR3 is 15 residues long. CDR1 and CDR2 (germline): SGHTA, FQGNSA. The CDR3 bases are TGTGCCAGCAGCTTAGTGGCAAGCATGAACACTGAAGCTTTCTTT. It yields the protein CASSLVASMNTEAFF.

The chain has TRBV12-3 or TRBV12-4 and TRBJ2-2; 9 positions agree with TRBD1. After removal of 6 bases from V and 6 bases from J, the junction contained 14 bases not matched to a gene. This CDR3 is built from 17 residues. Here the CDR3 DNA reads TGTGCCAGCAGGTCTACGGGACAGGGACCCCTCGCCGGGGAGCTGTTTTTT. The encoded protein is CASRSTGQGPLAGELFF.

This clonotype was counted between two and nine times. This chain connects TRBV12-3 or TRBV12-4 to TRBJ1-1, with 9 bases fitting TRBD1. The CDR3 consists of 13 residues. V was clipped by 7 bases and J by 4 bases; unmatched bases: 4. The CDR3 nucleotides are TGTGCCAGCAAGGGACAGGGTGCCACTGAAGCTTTCTTT. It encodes CASKGQGATEAFF.

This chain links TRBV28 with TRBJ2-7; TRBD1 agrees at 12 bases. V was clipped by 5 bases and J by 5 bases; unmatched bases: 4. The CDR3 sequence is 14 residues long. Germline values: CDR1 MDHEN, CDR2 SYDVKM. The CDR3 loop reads CASSRDRGPDEQYF. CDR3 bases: TGTGCCAGCAGTCGGGACAGGGGGCCTGACGAGCAGTACTTC.

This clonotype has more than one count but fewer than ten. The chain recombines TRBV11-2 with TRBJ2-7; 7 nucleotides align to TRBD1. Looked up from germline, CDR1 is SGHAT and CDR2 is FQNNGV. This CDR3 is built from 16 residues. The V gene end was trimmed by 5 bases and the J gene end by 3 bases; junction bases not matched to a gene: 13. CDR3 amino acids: CASSTIRAGGDYEQYF. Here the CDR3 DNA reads TGTGCCAGCAGCACGATTAGGGCAGGGGGAGACTACGAGCAGTACTTC. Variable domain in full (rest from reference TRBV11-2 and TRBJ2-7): EAGVAQSPRYKIIEKRQSVAFWCNPISGHATLYWYQQILGQGPKLLIQFQNNGVVDDSQLPKDRFSAERLKGVDSTLKIQPAKLEDSAVYLCASSTIRAGGDYEQYFGPGTRLTVT.

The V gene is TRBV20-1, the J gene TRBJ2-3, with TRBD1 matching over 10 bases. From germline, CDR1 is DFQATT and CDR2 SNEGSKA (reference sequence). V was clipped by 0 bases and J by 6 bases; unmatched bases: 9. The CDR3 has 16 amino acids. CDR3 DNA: TGCAGTGCTAGAGATCCGTGGGACAGGGGTATTGATACGCAGTATTTT. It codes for CSARDPWDRGIDTQYF.

The CDR3: CASSFLSTDTQYF. The CDR3 DNA reads TGTGCCAGCAGCTTTCTTAGCACAGATACGCAGTATTTT. This chain connects TRBV7-9 to TRBJ2-3, with D uncertain. V lost 3 bases and J 0 bases, leaving 4 bases between the germline ends. Germline values: CDR1 SEHNR, CDR2 FQNEAQ (reference sequence). The CDR3 extends over 13 amino acids.

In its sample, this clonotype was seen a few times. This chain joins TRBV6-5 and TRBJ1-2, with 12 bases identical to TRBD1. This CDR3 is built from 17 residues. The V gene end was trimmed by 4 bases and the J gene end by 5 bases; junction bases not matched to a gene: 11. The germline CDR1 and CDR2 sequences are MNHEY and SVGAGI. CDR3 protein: CASSLPITGQGAYGYTF. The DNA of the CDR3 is TGTGCCAGCAGTTTGCCAATCACGGGACAGGGGGCGTATGGCTACACCTTC.

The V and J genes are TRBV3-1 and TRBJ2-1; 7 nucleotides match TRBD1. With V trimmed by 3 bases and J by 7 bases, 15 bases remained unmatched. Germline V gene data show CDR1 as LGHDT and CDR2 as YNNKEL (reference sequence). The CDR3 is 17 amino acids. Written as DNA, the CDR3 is TGTGCCAGCAGCCATCATGGGACAAGGACAGGCGAAAATGAGCAGTTCTTC. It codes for CASSHHGTRTGENEQFF.

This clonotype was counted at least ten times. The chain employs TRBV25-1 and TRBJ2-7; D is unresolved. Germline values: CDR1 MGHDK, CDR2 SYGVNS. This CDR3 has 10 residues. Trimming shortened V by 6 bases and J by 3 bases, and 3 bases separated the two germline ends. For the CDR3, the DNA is TGTGCCAGCAGGGGCTACGAGCAGTACTTC. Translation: CASRGYEQYF.

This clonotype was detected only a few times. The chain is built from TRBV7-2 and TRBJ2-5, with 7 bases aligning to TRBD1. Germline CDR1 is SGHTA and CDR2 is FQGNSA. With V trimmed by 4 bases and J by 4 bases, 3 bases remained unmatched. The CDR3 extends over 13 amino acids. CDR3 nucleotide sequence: TGTGCCAGCAGCTCACAGGGGATAGAGACCCAGTACTTC. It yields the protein CASSSQGIETQYF.

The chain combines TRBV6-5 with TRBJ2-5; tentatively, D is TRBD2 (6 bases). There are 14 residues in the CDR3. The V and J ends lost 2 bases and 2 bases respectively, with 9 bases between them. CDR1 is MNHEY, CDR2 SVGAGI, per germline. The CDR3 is CASSYVRGQETQYF. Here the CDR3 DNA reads TGTGCCAGCAGTTACGTCCGGGGGCAAGAGACCCAGTACTTC.

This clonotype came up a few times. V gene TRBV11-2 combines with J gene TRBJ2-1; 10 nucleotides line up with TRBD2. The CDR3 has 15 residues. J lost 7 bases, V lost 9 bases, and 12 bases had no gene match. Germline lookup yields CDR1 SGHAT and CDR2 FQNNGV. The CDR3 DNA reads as TGTGCCAGTCAATGGTGGAGCGGGGGGGCTAATGAGCAGTTCTTC. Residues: CASQWWSGGANEQFF.

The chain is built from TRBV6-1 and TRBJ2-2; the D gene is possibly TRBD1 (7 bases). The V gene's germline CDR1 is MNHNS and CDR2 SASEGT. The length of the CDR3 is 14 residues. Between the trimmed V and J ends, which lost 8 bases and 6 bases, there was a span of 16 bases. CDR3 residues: CASCRAGGSGELFF. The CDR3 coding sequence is TGTGCCAGCTGTAGGGCAGGGGGGTCCGGGGAGCTGTTTTTT.

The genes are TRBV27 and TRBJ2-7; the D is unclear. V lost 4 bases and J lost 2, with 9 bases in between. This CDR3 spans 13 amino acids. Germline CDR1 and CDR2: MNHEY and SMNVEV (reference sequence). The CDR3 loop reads CASSYRPTYEQYF. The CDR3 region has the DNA TGTGCCAGCAGTTACCGACCTACCTACGAGCAGTACTTC.

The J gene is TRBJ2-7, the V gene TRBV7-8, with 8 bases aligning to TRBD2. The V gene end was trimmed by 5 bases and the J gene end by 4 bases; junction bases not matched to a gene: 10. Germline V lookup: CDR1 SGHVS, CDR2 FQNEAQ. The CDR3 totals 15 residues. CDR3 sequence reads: CASSHRRLASYEQYF. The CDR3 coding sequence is TGTGCCAGCAGCCACAGGAGACTAGCGAGTTACGAGCAGTACTTC.

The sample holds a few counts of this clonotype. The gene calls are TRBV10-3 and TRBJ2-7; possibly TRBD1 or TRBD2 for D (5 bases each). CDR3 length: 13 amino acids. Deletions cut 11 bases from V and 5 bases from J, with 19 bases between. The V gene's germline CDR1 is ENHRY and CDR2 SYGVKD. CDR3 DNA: TGTGCCTCCTGCGCAGGGAGTGTCGACGAGCAGTACTTC. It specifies CASCAGSVDEQYF.

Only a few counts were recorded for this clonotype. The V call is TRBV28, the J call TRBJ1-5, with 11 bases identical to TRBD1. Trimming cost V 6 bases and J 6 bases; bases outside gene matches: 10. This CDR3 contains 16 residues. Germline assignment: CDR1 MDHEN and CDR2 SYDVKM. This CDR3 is CASSWTGGVQGQPQHF. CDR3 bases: TGTGCCAGCAGCTGGACAGGGGGCGTGCAAGGTCAGCCCCAGCATTTT.

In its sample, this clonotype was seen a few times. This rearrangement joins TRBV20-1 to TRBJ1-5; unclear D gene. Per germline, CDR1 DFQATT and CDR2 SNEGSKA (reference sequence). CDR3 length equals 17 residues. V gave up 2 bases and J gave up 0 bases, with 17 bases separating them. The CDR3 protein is CSARKPGFGYSNQPQHF. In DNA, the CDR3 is TGCAGTGCTAGAAAACCAGGTTTCGGATATAGCAATCAGCCCCAGCATTTT.

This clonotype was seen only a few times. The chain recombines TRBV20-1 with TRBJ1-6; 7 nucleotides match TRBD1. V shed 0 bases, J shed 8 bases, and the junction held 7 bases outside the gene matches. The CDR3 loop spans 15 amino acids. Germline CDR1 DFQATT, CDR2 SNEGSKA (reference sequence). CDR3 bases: TGCAGTGCTAGAGATCGGGCAGGGGGGTATTCACCCCTCCACTTT. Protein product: CSARDRAGGYSPLHF.